What follows is one TCR beta chain and its context. Antigen specificity is unknown. This CDR3 is 16 amino acids long. The germline gives CDR1 MNHEY, CDR2 SVGAGI. Germline trimming cut 5 bases from V and 0 bases from J; bases unmatched to any gene: 5. This sample stems from a study of post-analysis software for immune sequencing data. Study-wide results and caveats: TRBV5-6, TRBV5-1 and TRBV20-1 belonged to a set of roughly 5 TRBV segments that were more frequent in patients than controls.

cDNA libraries for TCR beta contained unique molecular identifiers. TCRdb itself ran the PCR reads through MiXCR, one entry per CDR3 protein. The sample comprises almost 700,000 distinct CDR3 sequences, around 60% of which are singletons, and about 10% rests with the top ten. The V gene is TRBV6-5, the J gene TRBJ2-3, with 10 positions matching TRBD2. This sequence originates from a girl aged 2 to 9 with multiple sclerosis. The sequencing input was blood. The CDR3 loop reads CASSPGLAASTDTQYF. The CDR3 DNA follows: TGTGCCAGCAGTCCCGGACTAGCGGCCAGCACAGATACGCAGTATTTT.